This TCR beta chain was observed in a study of Graves' ophthalmopathy and Graves' hyperthyroidism. General study results and limits: A 13-signature model separated ophthalmopathy from stable hyperthyroidism, roughly 86% sensitivity, around 78% specificity.

Trimming removed 0 bases from V and 4 bases from J; junction bases left unmatched: 11. The CDR3 contains 17 residues. Germline CDR1 and CDR2: PRHDT and FYEKMQ (reference sequence). Investigators amplified TCR beta CDR3 regions from RNA transcripts. Second-round multiplex PCR came after first-round RT-PCR with HTBI primers. Each CDR3 protein gets one entry after TCRdb re-called the multiplex PCR reads with MiXCR. Of hundreds of thousands of distinct CDR3 sequences listed, less than 20% are singletons. Comment on this clonotype: Its antigen is undetermined.

The origin of this receptor is a woman aged 18-30 years with stable Graves' hyperthyroidism. Sequencing was carried out using peripheral blood. The V and J genes are TRBV13 and TRBJ1-2; 7 nucleotides line up with TRBD1. CDR3 sequence (DNA): TGTGCCAGCAGCTTAGGCGGAAGACAGGGTAGTGGCTATGGCTACACCTTC. Translating gives CASSLGGRQGSGYGYTF.